A selection of T cell receptor beta chains follows, all from one sample in a study of regulatory T cells in long-lasting Graves disease. TCRdb redid the calling of the multiplex PCR reads with MiXCR, one entry per CDR3 protein. Among about 660,000 distinct CDR3 sequences, 30% were seen once, and the ten largest hold about 42%. This material consisted of peripheral blood mononuclear cells (PBMCs), taken when the disease was refractory, from a patient treated with antithyroid drugs. The receptors shown here come from a female donor with Graves disease. The CDR3 runs from the conserved cysteine through the conserved F or W. D genes are given only for firm matches. The size of a clone is reported for some rows only, either as once, few or many, or as a class for expanded clones.

d_gene: TRBD1; len: 15; abundance: few; j_gene: TRBJ1-3; v_gene: TRBV15; CDR3aa: CATSSTGESGNTIYF; CDR3nt: TGTGCCACCAGCAGCACAGGGGAGTCTGGAAACACCATATATTTT
d_gene: .; len: 14; abundance: many; j_gene: TRBJ1-5; v_gene: TRBV12-3/TRBV12-4; CDR3aa: CASSFRAYDQPQHF; CDR3nt: TGTGCCAGCAGTTTTCGAGCCTACGACCAGCCCCAGCATTTT
d_gene: .; len: 18; abundance: .; j_gene: TRBJ2-5; v_gene: TRBV7-2; CDR3aa: CASSLAVPGQRPQETQYF; CDR3nt: TGTGCCAGCAGCTTAGCAGTCCCGGGACAAAGGCCCCAAGAGACCCAGTACTTC
d_gene: TRBD1; len: 17; abundance: many; j_gene: TRBJ2-6; v_gene: TRBV28; CDR3aa: CASTEDRVVFGANVLTF; CDR3nt: TGTGCCAGCACCGAGGACAGGGTCGTTTTTGGGGCCAACGTCCTGACTTTC
d_gene: .; len: 17; abundance: few; j_gene: TRBJ2-5; v_gene: TRBV20-1; CDR3aa: CSARHLSDVGRGETQYF; CDR3nt: TGCAGTGCTAGACACTTGTCGGACGTCGGCCGGGGAGAGACCCAGTACTTC
d_gene: .; len: 12; abundance: few; j_gene: TRBJ1-1; v_gene: TRBV29-1; CDR3aa: CSVEPQNTEAFF; CDR3nt: TGCAGCGTTGAACCCCAGAACACTGAAGCTTTCTTT
d_gene: TRBD1; len: 18; abundance: .; j_gene: TRBJ2-6; v_gene: TRBV28; CDR3aa: CASSPWTGGASGANVLTF; CDR3nt: TGTGCCAGCAGTCCCTGGACAGGGGGCGCATCTGGGGCCAACGTCCTGACTTTC
d_gene: TRBD1; len: 16; abundance: .; j_gene: TRBJ1-2; v_gene: TRBV14; CDR3aa: CASSRQRTGGVYGYTF; CDR3nt: TGTGCCAGCAGCCGCCAGAGGACAGGGGGCGTCTATGGCTACACCTTC
d_gene: .; len: 11; abundance: few; j_gene: TRBJ1-2; v_gene: TRBV12-3/TRBV12-4; CDR3aa: CASGTIYGYTF; CDR3nt: TGTGCCAGCGGAACCATCTATGGCTACACCTTC
d_gene: .; len: 14; abundance: .; j_gene: TRBJ2-3; v_gene: TRBV6-1; CDR3aa: CASSEAGALDTQYF; CDR3nt: TGTGCCAGCAGTGAAGCGGGAGCACTAGATACGCAGTATTTT
d_gene: .; len: 13; abundance: few; j_gene: TRBJ1-2; v_gene: TRBV19; CDR3aa: CASLEGVGYGYTF; CDR3nt: TGTGCCAGCCTTGAGGGGGTTGGCTATGGCTACACCTTC
d_gene: TRBD1; len: 13; abundance: few; j_gene: TRBJ1-1; v_gene: TRBV6-1; CDR3aa: CASTQQQGVPAFF; CDR3nt: TGTGCCAGCACCCAGCAACAGGGGGTACCAGCTTTCTTT
d_gene: TRBD2; len: 16; abundance: few; j_gene: TRBJ2-7; v_gene: TRBV5-5; CDR3aa: CASSLFASGPTDEQYF; CDR3nt: TGTGCCAGCAGCTTGTTCGCTAGCGGTCCTACTGACGAGCAGTACTTC
d_gene: .; len: 15; abundance: few; j_gene: TRBJ1-6; v_gene: TRBV20-1; CDR3aa: CSARDRFSYNSPLHF; CDR3nt: TGCAGTGCTAGAGATCGGTTTTCCTATAATTCACCCCTCCACTTT
d_gene: .; len: 14; abundance: few; j_gene: TRBJ2-7; v_gene: TRBV7-2; CDR3aa: CASSLRAGGNEQYF; CDR3nt: TGTGCCAGCAGTTTAAGGGCCGGGGGCAACGAGCAGTACTTC
d_gene: .; len: 15; abundance: .; j_gene: TRBJ2-5; v_gene: TRBV10-1; CDR3aa: CASSESGLYQETQYF; CDR3nt: TGCGCCAGCAGTGAGTCCGGTCTATACCAAGAGACCCAGTACTTC
d_gene: .; len: 15; abundance: few; j_gene: TRBJ2-4; v_gene: TRBV20-1; CDR3aa: CSALQGEGAKNIQYF; CDR3nt: TGCAGTGCTCTACAGGGTGAGGGTGCCAAAAACATTCAGTACTTC
d_gene: .; len: 16; abundance: .; j_gene: TRBJ1-1; v_gene: TRBV29-1; CDR3aa: CSVEDLSGLFYTEAFF; CDR3nt: TGCAGCGTTGAAGATCTGTCAGGGTTGTTTTACACTGAAGCTTTCTTT
d_gene: TRBD1; len: 16; abundance: .; j_gene: TRBJ1-1; v_gene: TRBV10-3; CDR3aa: CAISFGQGTIGTEAFF; CDR3nt: TGTGCCATCAGCTTCGGACAGGGTACCATTGGCACTGAAGCTTTCTTT
d_gene: .; len: 15; abundance: .; j_gene: TRBJ1-1; v_gene: TRBV6-1; CDR3aa: CASRELVDPNTEAFF; CDR3nt: TGTGCCAGCAGGGAATTAGTGGACCCTAACACTGAAGCTTTCTTT
d_gene: TRBD1; len: 14; abundance: few; j_gene: TRBJ2-7; v_gene: TRBV5-6; CDR3aa: CASSTGTGSHEQYF; CDR3nt: TGTGCCAGCAGTACCGGGACAGGGAGCCACGAGCAGTACTTC
d_gene: TRBD1; len: 15; abundance: few; j_gene: TRBJ1-5; v_gene: TRBV6-1; CDR3aa: CASRPPGQHNQPQHF; CDR3nt: TGTGCCAGCCGCCCGCCGGGACAGCACAATCAGCCCCAGCATTTT
d_gene: TRBD1; len: 15; abundance: many; j_gene: TRBJ1-5; v_gene: TRBV12-3/TRBV12-4; CDR3aa: CASSWDRGSNQPQHF; CDR3nt: TGTGCCAGCAGTTGGGACAGGGGAAGCAATCAGCCCCAGCATTTT
d_gene: TRBD1; len: 15; abundance: few; j_gene: TRBJ1-3; v_gene: TRBV15; CDR3aa: CATSNRQGPGNTIYF; CDR3nt: TGTGCCACCAGCAACAGACAGGGACCTGGAAACACCATATATTTT
d_gene: .; len: 14; abundance: many; j_gene: TRBJ1-1; v_gene: TRBV12-3/TRBV12-4; CDR3aa: CASSPIDKNTEAFF; CDR3nt: TGTGCCAGCAGTCCAATTGACAAGAACACTGAAGCTTTCTTT
d_gene: .; len: 16; abundance: .; j_gene: TRBJ1-5; v_gene: TRBV6-1; CDR3aa: CASISRRGGRNQPQHF; CDR3nt: TGTGCCAGCATCTCACGGCGGGGTGGTCGCAATCAGCCCCAGCATTTT
d_gene: .; len: 15; abundance: .; j_gene: TRBJ2-7; v_gene: TRBV28; CDR3aa: CASSGPGMISYEQYF; CDR3nt: TGTGCCAGCAGTGGACCCGGGATGATCTCCTACGAGCAGTACTTC
d_gene: TRBD1; len: 15; abundance: .; j_gene: TRBJ1-2; v_gene: TRBV7-2; CDR3aa: CASSLVSTGLYGYTF; CDR3nt: TGTGCCAGCAGCTTAGTCTCGACAGGGTTGTATGGCTACACCTTC
d_gene: .; len: 13; abundance: .; j_gene: TRBJ1-1; v_gene: TRBV6-5; CDR3aa: CASSYNMGTEAFF; CDR3nt: TGTGCCAGCAGTTACAATATGGGGACTGAAGCTTTCTTT
d_gene: .; len: 13; abundance: few; j_gene: TRBJ1-2; v_gene: TRBV6-9; CDR3aa: CASSYQGFGGYTF; CDR3nt: TGTGCCAGCAGTTATCAAGGGTTTGGCGGCTACACCTTC
d_gene: .; len: 16; abundance: many; j_gene: TRBJ1-2; v_gene: TRBV11-2; CDR3aa: CASSLVSSGFGYGYTF; CDR3nt: TGTGCCAGCAGCTTAGTTAGTTCAGGGTTTGGCTATGGCTACACCTTC
d_gene: .; len: 15; abundance: .; j_gene: TRBJ1-2; v_gene: TRBV5-1; CDR3aa: CASSPGSAANYGYTF; CDR3nt: TGCGCCAGCAGCCCGGGTAGTGCAGCTAACTATGGCTACACCTTC